This TCR beta chain was obtained from a study of post-analysis software for immune sequencing data. Study in general: Secondary progressive, relapsing-remitting and progressive-relapsing multiple sclerosis were among the included disease courses.

This clonotype was seen more than once but under ten times. Its antigen is not known. The CDR3 consists of 16 residues. Germline-derived CDR1 and CDR2 are SGHAT and FQNNGV. V shed 5 bases and J 5 bases; nucleotides not matched to a gene: 12. Overall study results and limits: About 5 TRBV segments (TRBV5-6, TRBV5-1 and TRBV20-1 among them) occurred more frequently in patients than in controls.

Built from TCR beta cDNA, the libraries had unique molecular identifiers in them. T cells numbering roughly 0.95 to 11 million gave rise to about 490,000 cDNA molecules. TCRdb itself ran the PCR reads through MiXCR, one entry per CDR3 protein. The sample has hundreds of thousands of distinct CDR3 sequences, roughly 45% seen once. The chain has TRBV11-2 and TRBJ2-7; 10 bases agree with TRBD2. Sample: blood. This clonotype originated in a girl aged 5 to 17 with multiple sclerosis. The CDR3 loop reads CASSIGLAVLGDEQYF. In DNA, the CDR3 is TGTGCCAGCAGCATCGGACTAGCGGTCTTAGGGGACGAGCAGTACTTC.